Presented here are 9 T cell receptor beta chains from one specimen sequenced in a study of cytomegalovirus exposure and HLA in healthy donors. The PCR employed 60 Vbeta primers together with 13 Jbeta primers. Clones were read by immunoSEQ multiplex PCR, and TCRdb kept only the in-frame ones, dropping some. The sample consists of 100,000 or so clones, approximately 70% of them appearing once. Source material: PBMCs. The receptors were gathered from a man aged 45-65 years in good health and CMV-seronegative.

In this sample, this clone turned up a few times. The chain joins TRBV28 to TRBJ1-3; no reliable D call. Germline loops: CDR1 MDHEN, CDR2 SYDVKM. This CDR3 is built from 17 residues. Trimming stripped 8 bases from V and 0 bases from J, with 20 bases between. The CDR3 spells CASVRTGRTNSGNTIYF. CDR3 bases: TGTGCCAGCGTCAGGACGGGGAGGACCAACTCTGGAAACACCATATATTTT.

This clone was found a few times. The V and J genes are TRBV7-6 and TRBJ2-1, with a possible D match to TRBD1 (7 bases). The germline V gene encodes CDR1 SGHVS and CDR2 FNYEAQ. This CDR3 comprises 14 residues. V was shortened by 5 bases and J by 4 bases, with 12 bases between the two germline ends. CDR3 DNA sequence: TGTGCCAGCAGCAGGAGGGACAGATACAATGAGCAGTTCTTC. Translation: CASSRRDRYNEQFF.

The gene calls are TRBV27 and TRBJ1-1, with TRBD1 matching 8 bases. Germline loops: CDR1 MNHEY, CDR2 SMNVEV (reference sequence). The CDR3 spans 17 residues. V gave up 3 bases and J gave up 1 base; unmatched junction bases: 10. The CDR3 sequence: CASSFIFFGQGNTEAFF. CDR3 sequence (DNA): TGTGCCAGCAGTTTTATTTTTTTCGGACAGGGGAACACTGAAGCTTTCTTT.

The table lists this clone with a few counts. The chain employs TRBV28 and TRBJ2-7, with TRBD2 matching 9 bases. Germline values: CDR1 MDHEN, CDR2 SYDVKM. With V trimmed by 8 bases and J by 4 bases, 9 bases remained unmatched. The CDR3 is 14 amino acids. CDR3 coding DNA: TGTGCCAGCGGAGTAGCGGGAGAAGTATACGAGCAGTACTTC. It specifies CASGVAGEVYEQYF.

This clone appeared a single time. The chain has TRBV7-9 and TRBJ2-5, with 8 bases aligning to TRBD1. The J call is in doubt because the DNA end fits TRBJ2-7 better. Germline V gene lookup returns CDR1 SEHNR and CDR2 FQNEAQ (reference sequence). This CDR3 is built from 15 residues. The chain's CDR3 is CASSTPGQDSYEQYF. In DNA, the CDR3 is TGTGCCAGCAGCACCCCGGGACAGGACTCCTACGAGCAGTACTTC.

The chain carries TRBV7-9 and TRBJ1-3, with unresolved D. CDR1 SEHNR and CDR2 FQNEAQ come from the germline V gene (reference sequence). The CDR3 totals 17 residues. Trimming shortened V by 1 base and J by 0 bases, and 13 bases separated the two germline ends. Written as DNA, the CDR3 is TGTGCCAGCAGCTTAGGGTTGGCCTCTGGCTCTGGAAACACCATATATTTT. Residues: CASSLGLASGSGNTIYF.

V gene TRBV11-2 combines with J gene TRBJ2-3, with 13 positions matching TRBD2. CDR3 length: 17 amino acids. The V and J ends lost 1 base and 4 bases, in that order; junction bases with no gene match: 5. Germline-derived CDR1 and CDR2 are SGHAT and FQNNGV. In DNA, the CDR3 is TGTGCCAGCAGCTTAGGGACTAGCGGGAGCGGTCCAGATACGCAGTATTTT. It translates to CASSLGTSGSGPDTQYF.

This chain joins TRBV19 and TRBJ2-6, with a weak D call TRBD1 (5 bases). This CDR3 has 16 amino acids. The V end was cut by 4 bases, the J end by 0 bases, with 10 bases between. Germline CDR1 reads LNHDA; CDR2 reads SQIVND (reference sequence). The CDR3 DNA is TGTGCCAGTAGTAAACGACAGTTCTCTGGGGCCAACGTCCTGACTTTC. This encodes CASSKRQFSGANVLTF.

The rearrangement links TRBV7-2 to TRBJ1-2, with a possible D match to TRBD1 (5 bases). V lost 4 bases and J lost 6, with 15 bases in between. The CDR3 length is 14 residues. Germline loops: CDR1 SGHTA, CDR2 FQGNSA. CDR3 coding DNA: TGTGCCAGCAGCTCGGGGGGAGGGTTGGATGGCTACACCTTC. Its translation is CASSSGGGLDGYTF.